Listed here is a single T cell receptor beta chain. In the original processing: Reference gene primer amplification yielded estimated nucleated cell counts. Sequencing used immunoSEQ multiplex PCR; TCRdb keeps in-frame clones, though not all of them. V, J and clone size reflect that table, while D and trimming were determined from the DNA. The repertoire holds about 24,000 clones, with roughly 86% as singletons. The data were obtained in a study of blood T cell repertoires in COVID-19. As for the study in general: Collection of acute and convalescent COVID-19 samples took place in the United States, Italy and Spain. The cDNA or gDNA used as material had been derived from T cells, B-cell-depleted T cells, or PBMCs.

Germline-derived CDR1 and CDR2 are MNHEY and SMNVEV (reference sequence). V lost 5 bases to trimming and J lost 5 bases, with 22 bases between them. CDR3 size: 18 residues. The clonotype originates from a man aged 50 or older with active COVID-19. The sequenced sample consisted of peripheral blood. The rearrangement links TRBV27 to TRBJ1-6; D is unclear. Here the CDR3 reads CASSPRRVPPRDNSPLHF. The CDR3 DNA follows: TGTGCCAGCAGTCCACGCCGTGTTCCGCCCCGCGATAATTCACCCCTCCACTTT.